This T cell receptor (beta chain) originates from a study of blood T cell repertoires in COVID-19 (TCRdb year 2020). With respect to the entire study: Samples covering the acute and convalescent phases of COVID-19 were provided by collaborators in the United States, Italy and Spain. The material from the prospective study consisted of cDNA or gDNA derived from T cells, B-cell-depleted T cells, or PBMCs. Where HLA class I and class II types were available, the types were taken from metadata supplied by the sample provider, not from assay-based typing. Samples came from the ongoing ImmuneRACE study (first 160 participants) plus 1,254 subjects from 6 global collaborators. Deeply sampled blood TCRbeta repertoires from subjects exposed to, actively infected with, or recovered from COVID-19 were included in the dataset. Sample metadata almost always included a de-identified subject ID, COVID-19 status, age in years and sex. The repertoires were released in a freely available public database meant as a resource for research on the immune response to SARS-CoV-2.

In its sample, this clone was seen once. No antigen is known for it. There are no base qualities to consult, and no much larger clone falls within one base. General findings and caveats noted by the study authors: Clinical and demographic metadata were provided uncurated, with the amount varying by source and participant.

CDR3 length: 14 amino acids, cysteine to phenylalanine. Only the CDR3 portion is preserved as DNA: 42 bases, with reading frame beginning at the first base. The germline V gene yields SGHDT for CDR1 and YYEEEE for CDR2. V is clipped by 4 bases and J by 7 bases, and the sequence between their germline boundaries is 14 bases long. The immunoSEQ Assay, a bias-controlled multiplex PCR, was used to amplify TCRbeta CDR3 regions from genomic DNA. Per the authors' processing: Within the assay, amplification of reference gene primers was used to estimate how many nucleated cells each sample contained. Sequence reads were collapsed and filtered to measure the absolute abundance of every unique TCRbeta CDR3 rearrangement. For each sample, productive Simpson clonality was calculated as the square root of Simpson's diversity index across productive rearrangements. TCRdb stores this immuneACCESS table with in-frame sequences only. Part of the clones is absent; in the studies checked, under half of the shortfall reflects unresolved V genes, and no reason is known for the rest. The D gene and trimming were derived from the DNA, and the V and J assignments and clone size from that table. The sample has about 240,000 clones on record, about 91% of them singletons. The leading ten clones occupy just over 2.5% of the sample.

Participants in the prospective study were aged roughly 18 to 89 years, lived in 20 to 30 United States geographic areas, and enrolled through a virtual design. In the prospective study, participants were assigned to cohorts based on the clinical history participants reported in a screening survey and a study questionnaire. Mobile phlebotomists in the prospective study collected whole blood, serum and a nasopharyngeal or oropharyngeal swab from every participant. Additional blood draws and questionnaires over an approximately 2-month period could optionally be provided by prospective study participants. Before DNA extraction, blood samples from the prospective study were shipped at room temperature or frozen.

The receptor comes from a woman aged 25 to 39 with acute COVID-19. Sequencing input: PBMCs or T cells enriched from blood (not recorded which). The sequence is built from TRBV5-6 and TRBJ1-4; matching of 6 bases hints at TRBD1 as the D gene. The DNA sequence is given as TGTGCCAGCAGCAAACAGGGAAATCCTGAAAAACTGTTTTTT. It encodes CASSKQGNPEKLFF.